Below, 9 T cell receptor beta chains from the same sample are listed, as sequenced in a study of Graves' ophthalmopathy and Graves' hyperthyroidism. Amplified TCR beta CDR3 regions were obtained using RNA transcripts as template. First-round RT-PCR with HTBI primers preceded a second-round multiplex PCR. TCRdb analysed the multiplex PCR reads with MiXCR anew, one entry per CDR3 protein. This table has over a million distinct CDR3 sequences, about 35% appearing once. Sequencing input: peripheral blood or thyroid tissue (not recorded which). These receptors all come from an adult man with Graves' hyperthyroidism.

The chain is built from TRBV10-2 and TRBJ1-2; a weak D match, TRBD1 (5 bases). Trimming removed 4 bases at V and 8 bases at J, with 20 bases between. The CDR3 runs 15 residues. Germline-derived CDR1 and CDR2 are WSHSY and SAAADI. Here the CDR3 reads CASSVVRSGTQGYTF. The CDR3 DNA follows: TGCGCCAGCAGTGTAGTGAGATCCGGGACGCAGGGCTACACCTTC.

This chain uses TRBV7-2 with TRBJ1-1; 7 positions agree with TRBD1. Trimming removed 4 bases from V and 5 bases from J; junction bases left unmatched: 10. Germline CDR1 and CDR2: SGHTA and FQGNSA. This CDR3 has 15 residues. Here the CDR3 reads CASSYGGQGETEAFF. The CDR3 DNA sequence: TGTGCCAGCAGCTATGGAGGCCAGGGGGAGACTGAAGCTTTCTTT.

V usage is TRBV28 and J usage is TRBJ2-7, with 8 nucleotides matching TRBD2. The J segment lost 6 bases and the V segment lost 3 bases, leaving 7 bases of the junction unmatched. Germline CDR1 MDHEN, CDR2 SYDVKM. There are 14 residues in the CDR3. The CDR3 DNA sequence: TGTGCCAGCAGTTTCCCCGGACTAGCTGGCGAGCAGTACTTC. This codes for CASSFPGLAGEQYF.

This clonotype came up a few times. This chain joins TRBV12-3 or TRBV12-4 and TRBJ1-4; TRBD1 matches 8 bases. V shed 5 bases and J 3 bases; nucleotides not matched to a gene: 2. The CDR3 runs 14 residues. CDR3 in amino acids: CASSRTGPNEKLFF. CDR3 nucleotide sequence: TGTGCCAGCAGTCGGACAGGGCCTAATGAAAAACTGTTTTTT.

The chain is built from TRBV2 and TRBJ2-2; D is perhaps TRBD2 (6 bases). CDR1 is SNHLY and CDR2 is FYNNEI in the germline V gene. The CDR3 totals 16 residues. V shed 7 bases and J shed 2 bases, with 17 bases lying between them. CDR3 sequence (DNA): TGTGCCAGCAACGGCGGGTCCGGGAGAAACACCGGGGAGCTGTTTTTT. Translation gives CASNGGSGRNTGELFF.

This clonotype has ten or more counts. This chain connects TRBV15 to TRBJ1-2; no definite D call. CDR1 LNHNV and CDR2 YYDKDF come from the germline V gene (reference sequence). This CDR3 has 17 amino acids. The V gene lost 2 bases and the J gene lost 1 base, with 17 bases spanning the gap. CDR3 region: CATSRTPARRDNYGYTF. CDR3 coding DNA: TGTGCCACCAGCAGAACCCCGGCCAGGAGGGATAACTATGGCTACACCTTC.

This clonotype was seen more than once but under ten times. V gene TRBV6-2 or TRBV6-3 combines with J gene TRBJ2-7; no definite D call. This CDR3 contains 15 residues. Germline CDR1 and CDR2: MNHEY and SVGEGT. Trimming pared 0 bases from V and 2 bases from J, leaving 11 bases between. The chain's CDR3 is CASSYSISVTYEQYF. For the CDR3, the DNA is TGTGCCAGCAGTTACTCGATAAGTGTCACCTACGAGCAGTACTTC.

This clonotype was counted between two and nine times. The V and J genes are TRBV25-1 and TRBJ2-5; 8 bases align to TRBD1. From germline, CDR1 is MGHDK and CDR2 SYGVNS. V was clipped by 5 bases and J by 2 bases; unmatched bases: 10. The CDR3 has 16 amino acids. CDR3 loop: CASSYGGTGGQETQYF. The CDR3 DNA is TGTGCCAGCAGTTACGGAGGGACAGGTGGACAAGAGACCCAGTACTTC.

On this clonotype itself: It may be a read error: a sequence one base away is much more abundant. This sequence joins TRBV5-1 and TRBJ1-1; possibly TRBD1 for D (6 bases). Germline V gives CDR1 SGHRS, CDR2 YFSETQ. The CDR3 totals 13 residues. The CDR3 DNA sequence: TGCTCCAGCAGCGCAACAGGGAGGGCTGAAGCTTTCTTT. It is translated as CSSSATGRAEAFF. The entire variable domain, with the rest obtained from reference TRBV5-1 and TRBJ1-1, is as follows: KAGVTQTPRYLIKTRGQQVTLSCSPISGHRSVSWYQQTPGQGLQFLFEYFSETQRNKGNFPGRFSGRQFSNSRSEMNVSTLELGDSALYLCSSSATGRAEAFFGQGTRLTVV.